This TCR beta chain was observed in a study of T cell repertoires in cytomegalovirus infection. About the research overall: CMV infection together with matching HLA type was indicated by public TCR beta signatures.

From the reads, TCRdb called clonotypes with MiXCR, one entry per CDR3 protein. This table holds roughly 54,000 distinct CDR3 sequences, about a third found once. With 4 bases removed from V and 3 bases from J, the gap between germline ends came to 12 bases. There are 13 residues in the CDR3. Germline V CDR1 and CDR2: DFQATT, SNEGSKA (reference sequence). A note on this clonotype: Its target is not known.

The gene calls are TRBV20-1 and TRBJ2-5, with D tentatively TRBD2 (5 bases). The clonotype comes from a human donor in good health (CMV status not recorded). Some clones in this sample may be carry-over from other donors' samples. The source material was PBMCs, sequenced either directly or after in vitro stimulation (not recorded which). CDR3 protein: CSAKDGGEETQYF. The CDR3 DNA reads TGCAGTGCTAAGGACGGAGGAGAAGAGACCCAGTACTTC.